This entry is about one T cell receptor beta chain. Its antigen remains undetermined. Base-call qualities are not available, and no considerably larger clone is one nucleotide away. At the junction V is shortened by 7 bases and J by 3 bases; bases outside the gene matches: 7. The CDR3 measures 13 amino acids from cysteine to phenylalanine. Only CDR3 DNA is held: 39 bases, read in frame from base 1. CDR1 SQVTM and CDR2 ANQGSEA were looked up in the germline V gene. This sample was included in a study of beta chain features in type 1 diabetes (dated by TCRdb to about 2018). With regard to the full study: Patients and healthy donors did not differ in mean age, gender distribution, total cell number or subset yield. Across all samples, around 100 million sorted cells were examined, and cell number per subset correlated strongly with RNA yield. In the study, TCRB repertoires of sorted circulating CD4+ T cell subsets from recently diagnosed type 1 diabetes patients were compared with those of matched healthy donors. Whereas all 30 or so donors provided naive and central memory subsets, regulatory and stem cell-like memory subsets were isolated from just 8 patients and roughly 8 healthy donors.

Results and caveats for the whole study, not just this receptor: Only small numbers of individuals were included in the HLA sub-analyses, which left unresolved whether HLA type had any influence on TCRB rearrangement. PCR may preferentially amplify shorter templates, but because patient and control samples were amplified and corrected together, any resulting skew would affect both groups equally. In all four CD4+ subsets, TCRB CDR3 length was moderately but significantly shorter in type 1 diabetes patients. Because cDNA rather than genomic DNA was sequenced, highly expressing activated cells could have been over-represented, although no difference in activation and CD3 levels was found between groups. Naive, central memory and regulatory TCRB repertoires appeared more similar among patients than among healthy donors. Patients with type 1 diabetes made fewer insertions and deleted more nucleotides at VDJ recombination sites, implying thymic rearrangement abnormalities.

All of the isolated RNA was reverse transcribed with the High Capacity cDNA Reverse Transcription Kit, so expressed TCRB transcripts were sequenced. Naive, central memory and regulatory T cell samples underwent deep immunoSEQ sequencing, averaging about 3.57 million total reads per sample. Sorted cells were lysed in RLT buffer and RNA was extracted with DNase-treated RNeasy Micro or Mini kits, depending on cell number. To prevent cross-contamination, every cell subset was processed on its own, while patient and healthy donor samples were processed together. Using the immunoSEQ multiplex PCR, TCRB sequences were amplified from cDNA into 87-bp fragments spanning the CDR3 region. Sequencing of the amplicons was performed on the Illumina HiSeq platform. The paper's processing steps were these. Synthetic template baselines were used to correct PCR bias computationally, reads within Hamming distance 2 were collapsed, and singletons that could not be merged were discarded. Reads were aligned against IMGT to assign V, D and J genes, CDR3 length and insertions or deletions at six rearrangement sites. Within each subset, clonotype counts were normalized to sorted cell number, and only after that were true diversity and Gini coefficients computed with the tcR R package. Repertoire sharing was quantified using the overlap coefficient calculated on TCRB nucleotide sequences. Out-of-frame TCRB sequences from naive cells were analyzed as a proxy for the pre-selection repertoire. The table was pulled from immuneACCESS by TCRdb, which kept in-frame rearrangements only. Such tables lose some clones; where checked, under half of the loss comes from unresolved V genes, and the rest has no known cause. Clone size and the V and J calls come from that table; the DNA yielded D and trimming. The table for this sample lists hundreds of thousands of clones; roughly 13% of them were counted only once. Together, the top ten hold around 0.0099% of the sample.

Each donor gave one peripheral blood draw, averaging about 120 mL, which was collected into heparinised tubes. A BD FACSAria II was used to sort naive, central memory, regulatory and stem cell-like memory CD4+ T cells with a panel that included CD45RO, CCR7, CD25, CD127, CD95 and CD27. Every sorted population had a purity above 95%. PBMCs were isolated right away by Lymphoprep density gradient centrifugation and were stained directly, without culture. To minimize batch effects, samples were stained and sorted in pairs, one healthy donor with one patient per experiment. The V gene is TRBV29-1 and the J gene is TRBJ2-7; 9 nucleotides in the junction match TRBD1. The sample was naive CD4+ T cells from blood. The cell subset or site label corresponds to: true naive CD4+ T cells. This sequence originates from a woman in her late teens or twenties with type 1 diabetes. The nucleotides read TGCAGCGCCAGTGGGACAGGGAACTACGAGCAGTACTTC. Translated, this gives CSASGTGNYEQYF.